This T cell receptor beta chain was sequenced during a study of CD8 T cells in Susac syndrome. Regarding the study as a whole: Only a relatively small number of individuals were included in the TCR sequencing and HLA analysis.

The CDR3 length is 15 residues. Per germline, CDR1 SGHRS and CDR2 YFSETQ. V gave up 4 bases and J gave up 1 base, with 14 bases separating them. When the RNA was reverse transcribed, random hexamers were used with an input of about 0.45 to 1 ug. Amplification of TCR beta CDR3 across 54 Vbeta and 13 Jbeta was performed with immunoSEQ multiplex PCR. TCRdb used MiXCR to reprocess the immunoSEQ multiplex PCR reads, holding one entry per CDR3 protein. The data contain some 120,000 distinct CDR3 sequences, roughly 92% of them singletons. TCR beta sequences were obtained from blood CD8+ and CD4+ T cells. Healthy donors served as the controls. They were matched for age and sex. This clonotype was counted a single time. The antigen remains unidentified.

The sequenced sample consisted of CD8+ T cells from PBMCs. The chain links TRBV5-1 to TRBJ2-5; D unresolved. The sequence was collected from a human donor in good health. The CDR3 loop reads CASSVLPGIQETQYF. The CDR3, as DNA: TGCGCCAGCAGCGTACTTCCGGGCATCCAAGAGACCCAGTACTTC. The full variable domain, in which reference TRBV5-1 and TRBJ2-5 provide the parts outside the CDR3, is KAGVTQTPRYLIKTRGQQVTLSCSPISGHRSVSWYQQTPGQGLQFLFEYFSETQRNKGNFPGRFSGRQFSNSRSEMNVSTLELGDSALYLCASSVLPGIQETQYFGPGTRLLVL.